Sequencing of this T cell receptor beta chain was carried out in a study of identical twins. Overall study findings and caveats: In zero-insertion analyses, partial confounding could arise from invariant MAIT and iNKT cells.

MiXCR, run by TCRdb on the 5' RACE reads, gives a single entry per CDR3 protein. This sample has 420,000 or so distinct CDR3 sequences; around 20% occur once, and the top ten carry around 12%. The CDR3 has 15 amino acids. The V end was cut by 1 base, the J end by 5 bases, with 13 bases between. Germline V CDR1 and CDR2: MDHEN, SYDVKM. Comments on this clonotype: Its target is not known.

The chain uses TRBV28 and TRBJ2-3; possible D gene TRBD1, 6 bases. The clonotype was recovered from a man aged 50 or older in good health. The sequenced sample consisted of naive T cells sorted from blood. The CDR3 region is CASSLSYRVGDTQYF. The CDR3 DNA reads TGTGCCAGCAGTTTATCTTACAGGGTTGGAGATACGCAGTATTTT.